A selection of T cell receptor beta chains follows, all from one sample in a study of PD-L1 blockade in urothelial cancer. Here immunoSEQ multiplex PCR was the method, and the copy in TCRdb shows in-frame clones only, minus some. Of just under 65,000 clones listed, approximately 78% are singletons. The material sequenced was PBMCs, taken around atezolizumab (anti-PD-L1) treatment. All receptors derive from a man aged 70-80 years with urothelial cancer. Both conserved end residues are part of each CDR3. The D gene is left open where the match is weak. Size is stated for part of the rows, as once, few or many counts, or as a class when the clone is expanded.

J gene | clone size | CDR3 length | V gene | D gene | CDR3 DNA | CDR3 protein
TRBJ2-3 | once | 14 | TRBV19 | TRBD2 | TGTGCCAGTAGTACTAGCGGGGGCACAGATACGCAGTATTTT | CASSTSGGTDTQYF
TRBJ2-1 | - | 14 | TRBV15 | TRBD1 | TGTGCCACCAGCAGAGAGAAACAGGGGAATGAGCAGTTCTTC | CATSREKQGNEQFF
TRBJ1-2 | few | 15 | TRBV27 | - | TGTGCCAGCAGTTTATCCACTGGAGGGTTCGATGGCTACACCTTC | CASSLSTGGFDGYTF
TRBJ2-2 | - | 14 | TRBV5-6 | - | TGTGCCAGCAGCGAGTTACCGAACACCGGGGAGCTGTTTTTT | CASSELPNTGELFF
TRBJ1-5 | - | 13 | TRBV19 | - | TGTGCCAGTAGTGACAGTTTAAATCAGCCCCAGCATTTT | CASSDSLNQPQHF
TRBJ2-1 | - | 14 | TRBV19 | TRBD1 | TGTGCCAGTCATAGGACAGGGGATATTGATGAGCAGTTCTTC | CASHRTGDIDEQFF
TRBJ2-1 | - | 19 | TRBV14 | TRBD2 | TGTGCCAGCAGCCAAGATGCTGGACTAGCGGGAAGAAGAGGGAATGAGCAGTTCTTC | CASSQDAGLAGRRGNEQFF
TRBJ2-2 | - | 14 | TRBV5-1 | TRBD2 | TGCGCCAGCAGGACTAGCGGGAGTACCGGGGAGCTGTTTTTT | CASRTSGSTGELFF
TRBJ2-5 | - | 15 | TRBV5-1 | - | TGCGCCAGCAGCTCGCAAGACAGTGACTTTGAGACCCAGTACTTC | CASSSQDSDFETQYF
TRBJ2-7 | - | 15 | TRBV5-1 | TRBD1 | TGCGCCAGCAGCTTGGTAGGACAGGGGGCTGACGAGCAGTACTTC | CASSLVGQGADEQYF
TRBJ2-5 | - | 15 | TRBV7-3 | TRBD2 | TGTGCCAGCAGCGACTTGGGGGGAGCGGGGGAGACCCAGTACTTC | CASSDLGGAGETQYF
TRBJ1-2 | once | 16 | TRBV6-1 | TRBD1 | TGTGCCAGCAGTGAATTTGACGGGGGACAGGGCTCTGGCTACACCTTC | CASSEFDGGQGSGYTF
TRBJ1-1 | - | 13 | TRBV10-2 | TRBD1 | TGCGCCAGCAGTGAGCCTACAGGGGACGAAGCTTTCTTT | CASSEPTGDEAFF
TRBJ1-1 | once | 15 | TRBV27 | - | TGTGCCAGCAGTTTATCCCTCGCTATGAACACTGAAGCTTTCTTT | CASSLSLAMNTEAFF
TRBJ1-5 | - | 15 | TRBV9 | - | TGTGCCAGCAGCGTAGGGGTAGGGGAGGTTCAGCCCCAGCATTTT | CASSVGVGEVQPQHF
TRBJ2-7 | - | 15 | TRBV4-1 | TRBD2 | TGCGCCAGCAGCCCCCTAGCGGGAGGGCCTTACGAGCAGTACTTC | CASSPLAGGPYEQYF
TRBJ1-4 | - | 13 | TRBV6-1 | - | TGTGCCGGGAACCAGGGCTTTAATGAAAAACTGTTTTTT | CAGNQGFNEKLFF